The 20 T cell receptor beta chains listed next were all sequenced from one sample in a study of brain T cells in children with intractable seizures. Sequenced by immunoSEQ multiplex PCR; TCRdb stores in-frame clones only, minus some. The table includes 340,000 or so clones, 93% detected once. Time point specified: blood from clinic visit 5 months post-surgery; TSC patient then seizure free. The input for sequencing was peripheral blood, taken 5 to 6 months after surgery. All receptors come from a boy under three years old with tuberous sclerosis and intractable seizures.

The CDR3 region has the DNA TGTGCCAGCAGCTTAGGTCCGGTCGGGCGGATCGATGAGCAGTTCTTC. Residues: CASSLGPVGRIDEQFF. This chain connects TRBV7-9 to TRBJ2-1; D call uncertain. The CDR3 contains 16 residues. V was pared by 1 base and J by 8 bases, with 18 bases between. CDR1 and CDR2 from the germline V gene are SEHNR and FQNEAQ (reference sequence).

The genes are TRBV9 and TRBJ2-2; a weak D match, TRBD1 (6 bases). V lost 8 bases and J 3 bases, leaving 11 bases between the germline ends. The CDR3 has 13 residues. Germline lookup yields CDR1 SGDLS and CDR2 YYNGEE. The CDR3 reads CASVRGYTGELFF. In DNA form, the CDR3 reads TGTGCCAGTGTAAGGGGGTACACCGGGGAGCTGTTTTTT.

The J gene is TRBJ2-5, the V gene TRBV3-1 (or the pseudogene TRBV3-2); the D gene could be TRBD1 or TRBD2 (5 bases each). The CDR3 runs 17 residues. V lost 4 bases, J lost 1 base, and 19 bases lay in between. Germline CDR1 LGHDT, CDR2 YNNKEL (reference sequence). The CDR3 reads CASSLAPGRLFQETQYF. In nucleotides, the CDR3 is TGTGCCAGCAGCCTGGCGCCGGGACGGCTGTTCCAAGAGACCCAGTACTTC.

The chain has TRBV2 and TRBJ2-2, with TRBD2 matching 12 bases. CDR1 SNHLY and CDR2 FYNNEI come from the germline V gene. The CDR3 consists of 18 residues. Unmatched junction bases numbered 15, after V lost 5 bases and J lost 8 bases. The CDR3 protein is CASSTSTSGGPLSGELFF. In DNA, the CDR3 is TGTGCCAGCAGTACCTCGACTAGCGGGGGCCCACTAAGTGGGGAGCTGTTTTTT.

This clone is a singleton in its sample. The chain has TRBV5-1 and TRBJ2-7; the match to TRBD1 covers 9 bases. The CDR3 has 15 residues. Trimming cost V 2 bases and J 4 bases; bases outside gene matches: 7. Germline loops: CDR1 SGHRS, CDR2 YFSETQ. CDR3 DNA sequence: TGCGCCAGCAGCTTAGGAGGGACAGGGATTTACGAGCAGTACTTC. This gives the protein CASSLGGTGIYEQYF.

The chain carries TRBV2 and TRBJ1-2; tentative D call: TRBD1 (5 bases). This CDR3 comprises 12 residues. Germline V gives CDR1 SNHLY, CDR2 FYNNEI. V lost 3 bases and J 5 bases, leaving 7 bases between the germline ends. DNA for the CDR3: TGTGCCAGCAGTGACAGGGAATATGGCTACACCTTC. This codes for CASSDREYGYTF.

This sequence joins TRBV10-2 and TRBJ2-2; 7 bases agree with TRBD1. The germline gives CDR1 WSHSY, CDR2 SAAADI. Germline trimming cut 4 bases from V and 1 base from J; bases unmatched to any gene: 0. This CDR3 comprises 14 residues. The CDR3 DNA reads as TGCGCCAGCAGTGGGACAGGGAACACCGGGGAGCTGTTTTTT. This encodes CASSGTGNTGELFF.

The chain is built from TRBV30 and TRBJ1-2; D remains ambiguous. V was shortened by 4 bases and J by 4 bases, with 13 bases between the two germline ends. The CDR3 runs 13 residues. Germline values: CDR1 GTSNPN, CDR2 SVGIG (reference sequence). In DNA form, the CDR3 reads TGTGCCTGGAAATCAGCAGCCAGCTATGGCTACACCTTC. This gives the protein CAWKSAASYGYTF.

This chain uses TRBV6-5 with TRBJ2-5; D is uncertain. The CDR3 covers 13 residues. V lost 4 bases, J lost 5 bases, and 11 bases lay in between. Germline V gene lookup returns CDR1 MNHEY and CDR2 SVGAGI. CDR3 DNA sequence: TGTGCCAGCAGTTTCGCTAGGTGGGAGACCCAGTACTTC. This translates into CASSFARWETQYF.

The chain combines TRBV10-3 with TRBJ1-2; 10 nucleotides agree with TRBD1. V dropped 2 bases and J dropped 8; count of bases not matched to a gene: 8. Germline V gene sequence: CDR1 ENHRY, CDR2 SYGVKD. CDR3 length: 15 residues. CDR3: CAISERGQGVAGYTF. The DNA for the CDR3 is TGTGCCATCAGTGAGCGAGGACAGGGGGTGGCGGGCTACACCTTC.

The DNA of the CDR3 is TGTGCCAGCAGCCCGGGGAGCGTTCAGCCCCAGCATTTT. This codes for CASSPGSVQPQHF. The rearrangement links TRBV5-6 to TRBJ1-5; D uncertain. The germline V gene encodes CDR1 SGHDT and CDR2 YYEEEE. V dropped 4 bases and J dropped 6 bases, with 11 bases sitting between them. CDR3 length equals 13 residues.

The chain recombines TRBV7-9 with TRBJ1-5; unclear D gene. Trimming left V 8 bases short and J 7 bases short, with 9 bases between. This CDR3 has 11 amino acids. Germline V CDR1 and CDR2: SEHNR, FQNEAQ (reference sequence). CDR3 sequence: CASGRVQPQHF. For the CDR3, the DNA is TGTGCCAGCGGCCGGGTGCAGCCCCAGCATTTT. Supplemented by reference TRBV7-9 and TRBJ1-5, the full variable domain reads DTGVSQNPRHKITKRGQNVTFRCDPISEHNRLYWYRQTLGQGPEFLTYFQNEAQLEKSRLLSDRFSAERPKGSFSTLEIQRTEQGDSAMYLCASGRVQPQHFGDGTRLSIL.

This chain's CDR3 is CASSYSDLLAGGQFF. The CDR3 coding sequence is TGTGCCAGCAGTTACAGTGACCTCCTAGCGGGAGGGCAGTTCTTC. The chain links TRBV6-5 to TRBJ2-1; TRBD2 aligns across 11 bases. Per the germline V gene, CDR1 is MNHEY and CDR2 is SVGAGI. Trimming took 2 bases from V and 12 from J; bases not matched to a gene: 9. There are 15 residues in the CDR3.

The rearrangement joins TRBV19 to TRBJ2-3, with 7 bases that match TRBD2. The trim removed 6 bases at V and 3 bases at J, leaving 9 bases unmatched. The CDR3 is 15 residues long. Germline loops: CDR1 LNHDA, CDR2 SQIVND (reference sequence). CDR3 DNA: TGTGCCAGTAGCCCACACGGGGGAGGGACAGATACGCAGTATTTT. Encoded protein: CASSPHGGGTDTQYF.

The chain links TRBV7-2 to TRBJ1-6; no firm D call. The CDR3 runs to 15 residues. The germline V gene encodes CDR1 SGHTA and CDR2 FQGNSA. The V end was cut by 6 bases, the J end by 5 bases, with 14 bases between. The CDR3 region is CASRFIVNNNSPLHF. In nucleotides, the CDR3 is TGTGCCAGCAGGTTCATAGTGAACAATAATTCACCCCTCCACTTT.

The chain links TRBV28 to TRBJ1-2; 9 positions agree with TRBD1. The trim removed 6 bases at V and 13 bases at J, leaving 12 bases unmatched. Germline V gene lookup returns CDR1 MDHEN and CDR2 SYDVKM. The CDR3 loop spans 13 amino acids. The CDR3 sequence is CASSQSTWDRATF. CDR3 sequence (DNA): TGTGCCAGCAGCCAATCCACCTGGGACAGGGCCACCTTC.

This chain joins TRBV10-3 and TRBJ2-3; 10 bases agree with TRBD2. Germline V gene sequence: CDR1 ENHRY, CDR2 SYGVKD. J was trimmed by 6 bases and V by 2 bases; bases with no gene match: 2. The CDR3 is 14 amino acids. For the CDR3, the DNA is TGTGCCATCAGTGAGGGGACTAGCGAGGATACGCAGTATTTT. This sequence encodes CAISEGTSEDTQYF.

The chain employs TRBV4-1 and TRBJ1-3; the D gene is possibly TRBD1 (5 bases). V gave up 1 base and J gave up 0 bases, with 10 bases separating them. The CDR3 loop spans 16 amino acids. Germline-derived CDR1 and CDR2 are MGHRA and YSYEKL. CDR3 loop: CASSQAYDSSGNTIYF. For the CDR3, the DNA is TGCGCCAGCAGCCAAGCCTATGACAGCTCTGGAAACACCATATATTTT.

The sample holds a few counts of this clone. CDR3 DNA: TGTGCCAGTAGTATTTCGGGACACCGCTCCTACGAGCAGTACTTC. Amino acids: CASSISGHRSYEQYF. This chain links TRBV19 with TRBJ2-7; D is possibly TRBD1 (6 bases). CDR3 length: 15 residues. Per germline, CDR1 LNHDA and CDR2 SQIVND (reference sequence). V was cut by 3 bases and J by 0 bases, with 12 bases left in between.

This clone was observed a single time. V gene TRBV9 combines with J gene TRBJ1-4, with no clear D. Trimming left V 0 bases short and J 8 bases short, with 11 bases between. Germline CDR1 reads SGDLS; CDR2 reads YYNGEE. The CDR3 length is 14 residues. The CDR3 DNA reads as TGTGCCAGCAGCGTAGATGAACCGGGGGAAAAACTGTTTTTT. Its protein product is CASSVDEPGEKLFF. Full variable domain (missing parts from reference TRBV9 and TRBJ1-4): DSGVTQTPKHLITATGQRVTLRCSPRSGDLSVYWYQQSLDQGLQFLIQYYNGEERAKGNILERFSAQQFPDLHSELNLSSLELGDSALYFCASSVDEPGEKLFFGSGTQLSVL.